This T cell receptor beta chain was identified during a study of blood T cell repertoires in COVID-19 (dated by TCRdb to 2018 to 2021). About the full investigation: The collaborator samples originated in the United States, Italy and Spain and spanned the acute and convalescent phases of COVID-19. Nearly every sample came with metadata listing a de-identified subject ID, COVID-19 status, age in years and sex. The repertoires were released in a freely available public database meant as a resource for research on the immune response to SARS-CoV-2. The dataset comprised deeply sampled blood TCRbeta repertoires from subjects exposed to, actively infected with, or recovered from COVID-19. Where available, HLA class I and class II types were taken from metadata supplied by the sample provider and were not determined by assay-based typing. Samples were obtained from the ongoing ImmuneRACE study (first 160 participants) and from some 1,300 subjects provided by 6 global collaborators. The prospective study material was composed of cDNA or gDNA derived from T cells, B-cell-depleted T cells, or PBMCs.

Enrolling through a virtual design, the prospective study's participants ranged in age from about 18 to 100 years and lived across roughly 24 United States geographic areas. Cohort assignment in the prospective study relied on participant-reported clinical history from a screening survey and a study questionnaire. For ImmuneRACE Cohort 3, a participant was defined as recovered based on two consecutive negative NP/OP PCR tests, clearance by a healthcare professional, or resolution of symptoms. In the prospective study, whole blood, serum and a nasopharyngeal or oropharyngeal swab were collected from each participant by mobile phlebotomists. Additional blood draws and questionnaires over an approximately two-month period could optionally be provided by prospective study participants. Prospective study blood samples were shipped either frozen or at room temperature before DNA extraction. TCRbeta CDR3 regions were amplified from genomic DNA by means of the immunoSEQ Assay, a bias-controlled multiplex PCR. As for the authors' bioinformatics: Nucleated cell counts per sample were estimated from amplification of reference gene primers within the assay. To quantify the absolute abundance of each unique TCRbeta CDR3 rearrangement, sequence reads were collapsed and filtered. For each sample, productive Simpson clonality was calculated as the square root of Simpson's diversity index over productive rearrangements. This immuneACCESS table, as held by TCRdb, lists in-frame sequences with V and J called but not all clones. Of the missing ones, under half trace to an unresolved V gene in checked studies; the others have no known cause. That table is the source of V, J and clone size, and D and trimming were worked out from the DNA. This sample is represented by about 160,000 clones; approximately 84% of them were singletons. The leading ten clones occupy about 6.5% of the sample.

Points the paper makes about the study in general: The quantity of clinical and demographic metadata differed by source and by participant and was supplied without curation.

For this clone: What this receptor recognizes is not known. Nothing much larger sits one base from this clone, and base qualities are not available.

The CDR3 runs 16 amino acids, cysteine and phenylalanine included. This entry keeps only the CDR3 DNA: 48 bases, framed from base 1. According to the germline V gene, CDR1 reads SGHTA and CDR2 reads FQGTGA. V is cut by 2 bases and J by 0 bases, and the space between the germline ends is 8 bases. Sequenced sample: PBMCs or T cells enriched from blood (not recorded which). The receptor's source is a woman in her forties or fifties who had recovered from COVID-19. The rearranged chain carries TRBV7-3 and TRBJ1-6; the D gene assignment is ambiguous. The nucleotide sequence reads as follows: TGTGCCAGCAGCTTAGAGCCAAGCTCCTATAATTCACCCCTCCACTTT. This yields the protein CASSLEPSSYNSPLHF. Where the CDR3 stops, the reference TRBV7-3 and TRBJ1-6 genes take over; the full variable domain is GAGVSQTPSNKVTEKGKYVELRCDPISGHTALYWYRQSLGQGPEFLIYFQGTGAADDSGLPNDRFFAVRPEGSVSTLKIQRTERGDSAVYLCASSLEPSSYNSPLHFGNGTRLTVT.